A selection of T cell receptor beta chains follows, all from one sample in a study of shared clonotypes between healthy human individuals. Data came from immunoSEQ multiplex PCR; TCRdb stores just in-frame clones and leaves some out. The profile shows 560,000 or so clones, about 95% of them singletons. Material for sequencing was naive CD8+ T cells sorted from blood. These receptors all stem from a woman aged 30 to 39 in good health. Each CDR3 is given with its conserved first and last residue. Fields, in order: J gene, V gene, D gene, CDR3 protein, CDR3 DNA. D genes are given only for firm matches.

J gene: TRBJ2-7
V gene: TRBV28
D gene: -
CDR3 protein: CASSATPGRAYEQYF
CDR3 DNA: TGTGCCAGCAGTGCCACCCCGGGACGGGCCTACGAGCAGTACTTC

J gene: TRBJ1-5
V gene: TRBV28
D gene: -
CDR3 protein: CASSFGQPQHF
CDR3 DNA: TGTGCCAGCAGTTTTGGGCAGCCCCAGCATTTT

J gene: TRBJ2-1
V gene: TRBV7-9
D gene: -
CDR3 protein: CASARESSYNEQFF
CDR3 DNA: TGTGCCAGCGCTAGGGAGAGCTCCTACAATGAGCAGTTCTTC

J gene: TRBJ2-7
V gene: TRBV14
D gene: -
CDR3 protein: CASSHLYEQYF
CDR3 DNA: TGTGCCAGCAGCCATCTCTACGAGCAGTACTTC

J gene: TRBJ2-5
V gene: TRBV5-4
D gene: -
CDR3 protein: CASSYESQETQYF
CDR3 DNA: TGTGCCAGCAGCTATGAAAGCCAAGAGACCCAGTACTTC

J gene: TRBJ1-5
V gene: TRBV9
D gene: -
CDR3 protein: CASSVGLNQPQHF
CDR3 DNA: TGTGCCAGCAGCGTAGGTCTAAATCAGCCCCAGCATTTT

J gene: TRBJ1-3
V gene: TRBV5-4
D gene: -
CDR3 protein: CASSFRGGSGNTIYF
CDR3 DNA: TGTGCCAGCAGTTTTAGGGGGGGCTCTGGAAACACCATATATTTT

J gene: TRBJ2-5
V gene: TRBV4-1
D gene: -
CDR3 protein: CASSLTPPGPRGETQYF
CDR3 DNA: TGCGCCAGCAGCTTGACCCCACCGGGTCCCAGAGGGGAGACCCAGTACTTC

J gene: TRBJ2-2
V gene: TRBV7-6
D gene: -
CDR3 protein: CASSPSTGELFF
CDR3 DNA: TGTGCCAGCAGCCCTAGTACCGGGGAGCTGTTTTTT

J gene: TRBJ2-7
V gene: TRBV11-3
D gene: TRBD1
CDR3 protein: CASSSGTGPYEQYF
CDR3 DNA: TGTGCCAGCAGCTCCGGGACAGGTCCCTACGAGCAGTACTTC

J gene: TRBJ1-2
V gene: TRBV6-1
D gene: -
CDR3 protein: CASSESTTLGGYTF
CDR3 DNA: TGTGCCAGCAGTGAGAGCACGACCTTGGGGGGCTACACCTTC

J gene: TRBJ2-3
V gene: TRBV9
D gene: -
CDR3 protein: CASSVLAVSTDTQYF
CDR3 DNA: TGTGCCAGCAGCGTTTTAGCGGTTAGCACAGATACGCAGTATTTT

J gene: TRBJ2-6
V gene: TRBV29-1
D gene: -
CDR3 protein: CSVDSRGTGANVLTF
CDR3 DNA: TGCAGCGTTGACTCGAGGGGCACTGGGGCCAACGTCCTGACTTTC

J gene: TRBJ2-3
V gene: TRBV25-1
D gene: -
CDR3 protein: CASSEYEGSTADTQYF
CDR3 DNA: TGTGCCAGCAGTGAATATGAAGGGTCAACGGCAGATACGCAGTATTTT

J gene: TRBJ1-1
V gene: TRBV29-1
D gene: -
CDR3 protein: CSVEEADSLRYTEAFF
CDR3 DNA: TGCAGCGTTGAAGAAGCGGACAGCCTGAGATATACTGAAGCTTTCTTT